The 25 T cell receptor beta chains listed next were all sequenced from one sample in a study of cytomegalovirus exposure and HLA in healthy donors. Sequencing was performed with immunoSEQ multiplex PCR; in TCRdb, only in-frame clones are kept and a portion is missing. Of tens of thousands of clones in the sample, approximately 90% are singletons; the top ten hold more than 0.95%. Sample: PBMCs. The source is a man younger than 35 in good health and CMV-seronegative.

The chain recombines TRBV19 with TRBJ2-7; 8 nucleotides line up with TRBD2. This CDR3 has 13 residues. V lost 10 bases to trimming and J lost 6 bases; unmatched junction nucleotides: 11. Looked up from germline, CDR1 is LNHDA and CDR2 is SQIVND (reference sequence). This CDR3 reads CATRPGGLSEQYF. The CDR3 coding sequence is TGTGCCACCCGACCGGGAGGGCTCTCCGAGCAGTACTTC.

V gene TRBV4-3 combines with J gene TRBJ2-1; TRBD2 matches at 13 bases. From germline, CDR1 is LGHNA and CDR2 YSLEER. This CDR3 contains 19 residues. The trim removed 0 bases at V and 0 bases at J, leaving 5 bases unmatched. The DNA of the CDR3 is TGCGCCAGCAGCCAAGATCTGGGACTAGCGGGAAACTCCTACAATGAGCAGTTCTTC. Residues: CASSQDLGLAGNSYNEQFF.

This rearrangement joins TRBV7-3 to TRBJ2-7, with D unresolved. Trimming stripped 2 bases from V and 3 bases from J, with 14 bases between. Germline V gene data show CDR1 as SGHTA and CDR2 as FQGTGA. This CDR3 has 15 amino acids. CDR3 loop: CASSLGPHADYEQYF. Here the CDR3 DNA reads TGTGCCAGCAGCTTAGGGCCCCACGCCGACTACGAGCAGTACTTC.

V is TRBV20-1 and J is TRBJ2-1; D is undetermined. CDR1 is DFQATT and CDR2 is SNEGSKA in the germline V gene (reference sequence). Trimming removed 6 bases from V and 3 bases from J, with 3 bases in between. This CDR3 contains 10 residues. The CDR3: CSAYYNEQFF. In DNA form, the CDR3 reads TGCAGTGCGTACTACAATGAGCAGTTCTTC.

This sequence joins TRBV7-9 and TRBJ2-7, with 8 bases that match TRBD2. Trimming took 1 base from V and 7 from J; bases not matched to a gene: 6. This CDR3 is 14 amino acids long. CDR1 and CDR2 (germline): SEHNR, FQNEAQ (reference sequence). CDR3 sequence (DNA): TGTGCCAGCAGCTTAGGACTAGCGTGGGGGGAGCAGTACTTC. It specifies CASSLGLAWGEQYF.

The chain carries TRBV28 and TRBJ1-1, with TRBD1 matching over 7 bases. Germline V gene lookup returns CDR1 MDHEN and CDR2 SYDVKM. V dropped 5 bases and J dropped 5; count of bases not matched to a gene: 20. This CDR3 contains 18 residues. The CDR3 bases are TGTGCCAGCAGTGAAGACTACAGGGGTTCTGTTTACCGGACTGAAGCTTTCTTT. The encoded protein is CASSEDYRGSVYRTEAFF.

J is TRBJ2-5 and V is TRBV28, with 9 nucleotides matching TRBD1. Germline V CDR1 and CDR2: MDHEN, SYDVKM. There are 17 residues in the CDR3. V shed 3 bases, J shed 3 bases, and the junction held 11 bases outside the gene matches. The chain's CDR3 is CASSFTSGTGFEETQYF. CDR3 bases: TGTGCCAGCAGTTTTACCTCCGGGACAGGGTTTGAAGAGACCCAGTACTTC.

V gene TRBV29-1 combines with J gene TRBJ1-1; TRBD1 might be the D (5 bases). This CDR3 spans 10 amino acids. Germline values: CDR1 SQVTM, CDR2 ANQGSEA. V was clipped by 7 bases and J by 7 bases, with 10 bases between them. The CDR3 sequence: CSGNQGEAFF. The CDR3 DNA follows: TGCAGCGGAAATCAGGGTGAAGCTTTCTTT. Variable domain in full (rest from reference TRBV29-1 and TRBJ1-1): SAVISQKPSRDICQRGTSLTIQCQVDSQVTMMFWYRQQPGQSLTLIATANQGSEATYESGFVIDKFPISRPNLTFSTLTVSNMSPEDSSIYLCSGNQGEAFFGQGTRLTVV.

The rearrangement uses TRBV5-1 and TRBJ2-7, with D perhaps TRBD1 (7 bases). Trimming cost V 4 bases and J 2 bases, with 16 bases left between them. Per the germline V gene, CDR1 is SGHRS and CDR2 is YFSETQ. The CDR3 sequence is 15 residues long. CDR3 sequence reads: CASSTLQGTAYEQYF. The CDR3 bases are TGCGCCAGCAGCACACTACAGGGGACTGCCTACGAGCAGTACTTC.

This clone was counted between two and nine times. The chain combines TRBV9 with TRBJ2-1; TRBD2 matches 7 bases. This CDR3 comprises 16 residues. Germline trimming cut 0 bases from V and 4 bases from J; bases unmatched to any gene: 7. In germline, CDR1 is SGDLS, CDR2 YYNGEE. CDR3 loop: CASSVGGGLGYNEQFF. CDR3 coding DNA: TGTGCCAGCAGCGTAGGGGGAGGACTAGGGTACAATGAGCAGTTCTTC.

This clone was found once. The gene calls are TRBV13 and TRBJ2-1; the D gene is possibly TRBD2 (6 bases). The germline V gene encodes CDR1 PRHDT and CDR2 FYEKMQ (reference sequence). The V gene lost 4 bases and the J gene lost 3 bases, with 13 bases spanning the gap. The CDR3 covers 15 residues. CDR3 DNA sequence: TGTGCCAGCAGCTCGGCGGGGATTGTCTACAATGAGCAGTTCTTC. Protein: CASSSAGIVYNEQFF.

The chain is built from TRBV29-1 and TRBJ2-2; D perhaps matches TRBD2 (6 bases). CDR3 length equals 13 residues. The germline V and J ends were trimmed by 5 bases and 0 bases, with 7 bases remaining between them. Germline V CDR1 and CDR2: SQVTM, ANQGSEA. In DNA, the CDR3 is TGCAGCGTTTTAGCGGCGAACACCGGGGAGCTGTTTTTT. This translates into CSVLAANTGELFF.

This chain joins TRBV2 and TRBJ1-3, with 9 bases that match TRBD1. The V gene end was trimmed by 3 bases and the J gene end by 4 bases; junction bases not matched to a gene: 7. Germline values: CDR1 SNHLY, CDR2 FYNNEI. The CDR3 runs 16 residues. CDR3 in amino acids: CASSDWTGVGGNTIYF. CDR3 DNA: TGTGCCAGCAGTGACTGGACAGGGGTCGGAGGAAACACCATATATTTT.

This chain links TRBV6-1 with TRBJ2-1; D possibly corresponds to TRBD1 (5 bases). This CDR3 is 12 amino acids long. Germline loops: CDR1 MNHNS, CDR2 SASEGT. V lost 1 base to trimming and J lost 12 bases, with 10 bases between them. The CDR3 loop is CASSEDRTAQFF. In DNA form, the CDR3 reads TGTGCCAGCAGTGAAGACAGGACGGCGCAGTTCTTC.

The J gene is TRBJ1-1, the V gene TRBV7-9; perhaps TRBD1 as D (6 bases). The length of the CDR3 is 15 residues. The germline V gene encodes CDR1 SEHNR and CDR2 FQNEAQ (reference sequence). V was pared by 3 bases and J by 3 bases, with 14 bases between. The CDR3, as DNA: TGTGCCAGCAGCTTGGGGGCGTACAAAGACACTGAAGCTTTCTTT. The encoded protein is CASSLGAYKDTEAFF.

This chain uses TRBV9 with TRBJ2-5, with TRBD2 matching over 8 bases. Germline V gene data show CDR1 as SGDLS and CDR2 as YYNGEE. There are 15 residues in the CDR3. Germline trimming cut 0 bases from V and 4 bases from J; bases unmatched to any gene: 5. CDR3 in amino acids: CASSVVGLGLETQYF. CDR3 sequence (DNA): TGTGCCAGCAGCGTAGTGGGACTAGGACTAGAGACCCAGTACTTC.

The CDR3 loop reads CASTLRSLNIQYF. DNA of the CDR3: TGTGCCAGCACCCTTCGGAGTTTAAACATTCAGTACTTC. The rearrangement joins TRBV5-6 to TRBJ2-4; D remains ambiguous. Germline V gives CDR1 SGHDT, CDR2 YYEEEE. V shed 6 bases and J shed 6 bases, with 13 bases lying between them. The length of the CDR3 is 13 residues.

V gene TRBV7-2 combines with J gene TRBJ2-7, with a weak D call TRBD1 (5 bases). The ends were cut back, 2 bases at V and 3 bases at J, with 17 bases in the middle. The germline gives CDR1 SGHTA, CDR2 FQGNSA. The CDR3 spans 16 residues. The CDR3 DNA reads as TGTGCCAGCAGCTTAAGAACAGGTTCCGCAAACTACGAGCAGTACTTC. It is translated as CASSLRTGSANYEQYF.

V gene TRBV5-1 combines with J gene TRBJ2-1; no reliable D call. CDR3 size: 14 residues. CDR1 SGHRS and CDR2 YFSETQ come from the germline V gene. The V and J ends lost 0 bases and 8 bases respectively, with 12 bases between them. CDR3 region: CASSLDHGMDEQFF. The CDR3 region has the DNA TGCGCCAGCAGCTTGGATCACGGTATGGATGAGCAGTTCTTC.

This chain links TRBV28 with TRBJ1-4; tentative D call: TRBD1 (5 bases). V was cut by 6 bases and J by 16 bases, with 18 bases left in between. The CDR3 has 12 amino acids. CDR1 is MDHEN, CDR2 SYDVKM, per germline. The CDR3 coding sequence is TGTGCCAGCAGCTCAACAGGTCCTCGGACGTTTTTT. Its translation is CASSSTGPRTFF.

The CDR3 DNA reads as TGTGCCAGCAGTTTCACAATCCTCACAGATACGCAGTATTTT. The encoded protein is CASSFTILTDTQYF. The V gene is TRBV6-5, the J gene TRBJ2-3; D is ambiguous. V was pared by 4 bases and J by 2 bases, with 10 bases between. Per the germline V gene, CDR1 is MNHEY and CDR2 is SVGAGI. This CDR3 has 14 amino acids.

CDR3 protein: CASSLSEGRRTEAFF. The CDR3, as DNA: TGTGCCAGCAGTTTATCAGAGGGGAGGAGGACTGAAGCTTTCTTT. This chain connects TRBV28 to TRBJ1-1, with TRBD1 as a possible D gene (5 bases). Deletions cut 1 base from V and 5 bases from J, with 14 bases between. CDR3 length equals 15 residues. Germline V gene sequence: CDR1 MDHEN, CDR2 SYDVKM.

The chain links TRBV5-1 to TRBJ2-7; TRBD2 might be the D (5 bases). V was clipped by 6 bases and J by 2 bases, with 12 bases between them. CDR3 length equals 13 residues. Looked up from germline, CDR1 is SGHRS and CDR2 is YFSETQ. The DNA of the CDR3 is TGCGCCAGCAACCCGGGAAATACCTACGAGCAGTACTTC. This encodes CASNPGNTYEQYF.

The rearrangement links TRBV5-6 to TRBJ2-3, with TRBD2 as a possible D gene (5 bases). Germline-derived CDR1 and CDR2 are SGHDT and YYEEEE. The CDR3 covers 15 residues. V lost 2 bases and J lost 2, with 12 bases in between. This CDR3 reads CASSFAAELTDTQYF. In nucleotides, the CDR3 is TGTGCCAGCAGCTTTGCAGCGGAGCTCACAGATACGCAGTATTTT.

The rearrangement uses TRBV7-9 and TRBJ2-1; possible D gene TRBD2, 5 bases. CDR3 size: 16 residues. Germline V gene data show CDR1 as SEHNR and CDR2 as FQNEAQ (reference sequence). Between the trimmed V and J ends, which lost 2 bases and 8 bases, there was a span of 19 bases. The CDR3 here is CASSLLKGGGRDEQFF. The CDR3 nucleotides read TGTGCCAGCAGCTTATTAAAGGGCGGAGGAAGGGATGAGCAGTTCTTC.